The rows below give T cell receptor beta chains drawn from one sample of a study of OX40 agonist ivuxolimab in advanced cancers. Profiling relied on immunoSEQ multiplex PCR, and the TCRdb table lists in-frame clones only, not all of them. The table shows about 42,000 clones, with about nine tenths occurring only once. Here the sequenced sample was CD4+ or CD8+ T cells sorted from blood, taken in a trial of the OX40 agonist ivuxolimab. The receptors originated from an adult with an advanced solid tumor such as melanoma, head and neck, liver or kidney cancer. CDR3s include the opening cysteine and the closing phenylalanine or tryptophan. The D gene is left open where the match is weak. Not every row has a clone size; where given, it reads once, few, many or a size class.

V gene: TRBV28
J gene: TRBJ2-5
clone size: -
CDR3 length: 14
D gene: -
CDR3 protein: CASRGRGLVKTQYF
CDR3 DNA: TGTGCCAGCCGGGGCAGGGGATTGGTTAAGACCCAGTACTTC

V gene: TRBV2
J gene: TRBJ1-4
clone size: -
CDR3 length: 14
D gene: -
CDR3 protein: CASSVRQINEKLFF
CDR3 DNA: TGTGCCAGCAGTGTCCGACAGATTAATGAAAAACTGTTTTTT

V gene: TRBV15
J gene: TRBJ2-3
clone size: -
CDR3 length: 15
D gene: -
CDR3 protein: CATSGRGALTDTQYF
CDR3 DNA: TGTGCCACCAGCGGACGGGGGGCCCTCACAGATACGCAGTATTTT

V gene: TRBV6-6
J gene: TRBJ2-1
clone size: -
CDR3 length: 15
D gene: -
CDR3 protein: CASYRDSVRRDEQFF
CDR3 DNA: TGTGCCAGCTACCGCGACAGTGTACGTAGGGATGAGCAGTTCTTC

V gene: TRBV10-3
J gene: TRBJ2-4
clone size: -
CDR3 length: 15
D gene: TRBD1
CDR3 protein: CAITDGQGPKNIQYF
CDR3 DNA: TGTGCCATCACCGACGGACAGGGCCCCAAAAACATTCAGTACTTC

V gene: TRBV5-4
J gene: TRBJ2-3
clone size: -
CDR3 length: 16
D gene: TRBD2
CDR3 protein: CASSPSGGANTDTQYF
CDR3 DNA: TGTGCCAGCAGCCCGTCGGGAGGGGCAAACACAGATACGCAGTATTTT

V gene: TRBV19
J gene: TRBJ1-5
clone size: few
CDR3 length: 17
D gene: TRBD1
CDR3 protein: CASSSPTGTGGDQPQHF
CDR3 DNA: TGTGCCAGTAGTAGCCCGACCGGGACAGGGGGCGATCAGCCCCAGCATTTT

V gene: TRBV7-9
J gene: TRBJ1-1
clone size: -
CDR3 length: 14
D gene: -
CDR3 protein: CASSLEGGNTEAFF
CDR3 DNA: TGTGCCAGCAGCTTAGAAGGGGGGAACACTGAAGCTTTCTTT

V gene: TRBV5-5
J gene: TRBJ2-1
clone size: few
CDR3 length: 13
D gene: TRBD2
CDR3 protein: CASSELAYNEQFF
CDR3 DNA: TGTGCCAGCAGCGAACTAGCGTACAATGAGCAGTTCTTC

V gene: TRBV18
J gene: TRBJ2-3
clone size: -
CDR3 length: 16
D gene: TRBD2
CDR3 protein: CASSPGLPGNTDTQYF
CDR3 DNA: TGTGCCAGCTCACCGGGACTACCAGGGAACACAGATACGCAGTATTTT

V gene: TRBV28
J gene: TRBJ2-2
clone size: once
CDR3 length: 15
D gene: -
CDR3 protein: CASSSGSQNTGELFF
CDR3 DNA: TGTGCCAGCAGTTCGGGGTCACAGAACACCGGGGAGCTGTTTTTT

V gene: TRBV5-1
J gene: TRBJ2-1
clone size: -
CDR3 length: 14
D gene: -
CDR3 protein: CASRRTGSYNEQFF
CDR3 DNA: TGCGCCAGCCGCAGAACGGGTTCCTACAATGAGCAGTTCTTC

V gene: TRBV23-1
J gene: TRBJ1-4
clone size: -
CDR3 length: 19
D gene: TRBD1
CDR3 protein: CASSSKPGQGQGANEKLFF
CDR3 DNA: TGCGCCAGCAGCTCCAAACCGGGACAGGGGCAGGGAGCTAATGAAAAACTGTTTTTT

V gene: TRBV5-6
J gene: TRBJ2-3
clone size: -
CDR3 length: 15
D gene: TRBD1
CDR3 protein: CASSEDRVSTDTQYF
CDR3 DNA: TGTGCCAGCAGCGAGGACAGGGTTAGCACAGATACGCAGTATTTT

V gene: TRBV6-1
J gene: TRBJ1-2
clone size: -
CDR3 length: 13
D gene: -
CDR3 protein: CASSRQGNYGYTF
CDR3 DNA: TGTGCCAGCAGTAGGCAGGGGAACTATGGCTACACCTTC

V gene: TRBV30
J gene: TRBJ1-2
clone size: few
CDR3 length: 13
D gene: TRBD1
CDR3 protein: CAWKGQGNYGYTF
CDR3 DNA: TGTGCCTGGAAGGGACAGGGTAACTATGGCTACACCTTC

V gene: TRBV29-1
J gene: TRBJ2-1
clone size: -
CDR3 length: 13
D gene: TRBD2
CDR3 protein: CSVTGLAANEQFF
CDR3 DNA: TGCAGCGTTACGGGACTAGCTGCCAATGAGCAGTTCTTC

V gene: TRBV30
J gene: TRBJ2-1
clone size: once
CDR3 length: 14
D gene: -
CDR3 protein: CAWRPSGSNNEQFF
CDR3 DNA: TGTGCCTGGAGACCCAGCGGCTCGAACAATGAGCAGTTCTTC

V gene: TRBV7-3
J gene: TRBJ2-3
clone size: -
CDR3 length: 14
D gene: TRBD2
CDR3 protein: CASRPSGSTDTQYF
CDR3 DNA: TGTGCCAGCAGGCCTAGCGGCAGCACAGATACGCAGTATTTT

V gene: TRBV6-6
J gene: TRBJ2-5
clone size: -
CDR3 length: 16
D gene: TRBD1
CDR3 protein: CASSTEMTGDGKTQYF
CDR3 DNA: TGTGCCAGCAGTACCGAGATGACAGGGGATGGGAAGACCCAGTACTTC

V gene: TRBV27
J gene: TRBJ2-1
clone size: -
CDR3 length: 18
D gene: -
CDR3 protein: CASSFSSWTKSSYNEQFF
CDR3 DNA: TGTGCCAGCAGTTTTTCTAGTTGGACTAAAAGCTCCTACAATGAGCAGTTCTTC

V gene: TRBV29-1
J gene: TRBJ1-5
clone size: -
CDR3 length: 12
D gene: -
CDR3 protein: CSVAGINQPQHF
CDR3 DNA: TGCAGCGTAGCGGGGATCAATCAGCCCCAGCATTTT

V gene: TRBV5-4
J gene: TRBJ2-5
clone size: -
CDR3 length: 12
D gene: -
CDR3 protein: CASSLALETQYF
CDR3 DNA: TGTGCCAGCAGCTTGGCCTTGGAGACCCAGTACTTC

V gene: TRBV27
J gene: TRBJ2-2
clone size: once
CDR3 length: 18
D gene: -
CDR3 protein: CASSLQGLGAGNTGELFF
CDR3 DNA: TGTGCCAGCAGTTTACAAGGCCTAGGGGCGGGAAACACCGGGGAGCTGTTTTTT

V gene: TRBV2
J gene: TRBJ1-3
clone size: -
CDR3 length: 15
D gene: -
CDR3 protein: CASREQVGYGNTIYF
CDR3 DNA: TGTGCCAGCAGGGAACAGGTGGGATACGGAAACACCATATATTTT

V gene: TRBV7-6
J gene: TRBJ2-6
clone size: -
CDR3 length: 19
D gene: TRBD1
CDR3 protein: CASRRRVGQGVDGANVLTF
CDR3 DNA: TGTGCCAGCAGGAGAAGAGTGGGACAGGGTGTGGATGGGGCCAACGTCCTGACTTTC

V gene: TRBV21-1
J gene: TRBJ2-4
clone size: -
CDR3 length: 13
D gene: -
CDR3 protein: CASSPGAGGIQYF
CDR3 DNA: TGTGCCAGCAGCCCTGGGGCGGGCGGCATTCAGTACTTC

V gene: TRBV19
J gene: TRBJ1-3
clone size: -
CDR3 length: 14
D gene: -
CDR3 protein: CASSLDFSGNTIYF
CDR3 DNA: TGTGCCAGTAGTCTGGACTTCTCTGGAAACACCATATATTTT

V gene: TRBV6-1
J gene: TRBJ1-6
clone size: -
CDR3 length: 13
D gene: TRBD1
CDR3 protein: CASNRDRASPLHF
CDR3 DNA: TGTGCCAGCAACCGAGACAGGGCCTCACCCCTCCACTTT

V gene: TRBV27
J gene: TRBJ1-2
clone size: -
CDR3 length: 13
D gene: -
CDR3 protein: CASSFGQSYGYTF
CDR3 DNA: TGTGCCAGCAGTTTTGGACAGAGCTATGGCTACACCTTC

V gene: TRBV1
J gene: TRBJ2-1
clone size: -
CDR3 length: 14
D gene: -
CDR3 protein: CTSSQGYRGGLQFF
CDR3 DNA: TGCACCAGCAGCCAAGGGTACAGGGGGGGGTTGCAGTTCTTC

V gene: TRBV6-5
J gene: TRBJ1-1
clone size: -
CDR3 length: 15
D gene: -
CDR3 protein: CASSYSLLMNTEAFF
CDR3 DNA: TGTGCCAGCAGTTACTCACTTCTAATGAACACTGAAGCTTTCTTT

V gene: TRBV7-8
J gene: TRBJ2-5
clone size: -
CDR3 length: 14
D gene: TRBD2
CDR3 protein: CASSQVGGQETQYF
CDR3 DNA: TGTGCCAGCAGCCAGGTGGGAGGGCAAGAGACCCAGTACTTC

V gene: TRBV5-1
J gene: TRBJ2-7
clone size: -
CDR3 length: 15
D gene: -
CDR3 protein: CASSSGDVRSYEQYF
CDR3 DNA: TGCGCCAGCAGTTCAGGGGATGTTAGGTCCTACGAGCAGTACTTC

V gene: TRBV7-9
J gene: TRBJ2-2
clone size: -
CDR3 length: 14
D gene: -
CDR3 protein: CASSPGQYTGELFF
CDR3 DNA: TGTGCCAGCAGCCCGGGACAATACACCGGGGAGCTGTTTTTT

V gene: TRBV18
J gene: TRBJ2-7
clone size: few
CDR3 length: 13
D gene: -
CDR3 protein: CASSPPGLYEQYF
CDR3 DNA: TGTGCCAGCTCACCACCGGGACTGTACGAGCAGTACTTC

V gene: TRBV7-2
J gene: TRBJ2-7
clone size: -
CDR3 length: 18
D gene: TRBD2
CDR3 protein: CASSPLRSTSGRAYEQYF
CDR3 DNA: TGTGCCAGCAGCCCGCTGCGCTCGACTAGCGGGAGGGCCTACGAGCAGTACTTC

V gene: TRBV9
J gene: TRBJ1-3
clone size: once
CDR3 length: 16
D gene: TRBD1
CDR3 protein: CASSVGQGLTGNTIYF
CDR3 DNA: TGTGCCAGCAGCGTAGGACAGGGTTTAACCGGAAACACCATATATTTT

V gene: TRBV7-9
J gene: TRBJ1-4
clone size: -
CDR3 length: 16
D gene: -
CDR3 protein: CASSQFGVHGDEKLFF
CDR3 DNA: TGTGCCAGCAGCCAATTTGGTGTACATGGCGATGAAAAACTGTTTTTT

V gene: TRBV10-3
J gene: TRBJ2-7
clone size: -
CDR3 length: 13
D gene: -
CDR3 protein: CAITSHGLYEQYF
CDR3 DNA: TGTGCCATCACTTCGCACGGACTCTACGAGCAGTACTTC

V gene: TRBV6-5
J gene: TRBJ1-4
clone size: few
CDR3 length: 14
D gene: -
CDR3 protein: CASSYQGRREKLFF
CDR3 DNA: TGTGCCAGCAGTTACCAAGGTAGAAGGGAAAAACTGTTTTTT

V gene: TRBV5-1
J gene: TRBJ1-4
clone size: -
CDR3 length: 18
D gene: -
CDR3 protein: CASSLVPTGVATNEKLFF
CDR3 DNA: TGCGCCAGCAGCTTGGTCCCGACAGGCGTTGCAACTAATGAAAAACTGTTTTTT

V gene: TRBV15
J gene: TRBJ1-5
clone size: few
CDR3 length: 17
D gene: -
CDR3 protein: CATSRDSGLWGNQPQHF
CDR3 DNA: TGTGCCACCAGCAGAGACTCCGGACTTTGGGGCAATCAGCCCCAGCATTTT

V gene: TRBV6-1
J gene: TRBJ2-7
clone size: -
CDR3 length: 13
D gene: -
CDR3 protein: CASSAQVGYEQYF
CDR3 DNA: TGTGCCAGCAGTGCCCAGGTAGGCTACGAGCAGTACTTC

V gene: TRBV29-1
J gene: TRBJ2-2
clone size: -
CDR3 length: 13
D gene: -
CDR3 protein: CSVERQPDGELFF
CDR3 DNA: TGCAGCGTTGAGCGGCAGCCGGACGGGGAGCTGTTTTTT

V gene: TRBV11-1
J gene: TRBJ2-7
clone size: -
CDR3 length: 14
D gene: TRBD2
CDR3 protein: CASSRTSGVYEQYF
CDR3 DNA: TGTGCCAGCAGCCGGACTAGCGGGGTCTACGAGCAGTACTTC

V gene: TRBV2
J gene: TRBJ2-2
clone size: -
CDR3 length: 15
D gene: TRBD2
CDR3 protein: CASSGLAGNAGELFF
CDR3 DNA: TGTGCCAGCAGCGGACTAGCGGGAAACGCCGGGGAGCTGTTTTTT

V gene: TRBV5-6
J gene: TRBJ1-6
clone size: -
CDR3 length: 16
D gene: -
CDR3 protein: CASSLTGWKDNSPLHF
CDR3 DNA: TGTGCCAGCAGCTTAACAGGGTGGAAGGATAATTCACCCCTCCACTTT